A selection of T cell receptor beta chains follows, all from one sample in a study of blood T cells in healthy people across ages. TCRdb used MiXCR to reprocess the 5' RACE reads, holding one entry per CDR3 protein. The data show more than 1,400,000 distinct CDR3 sequences, approximately 40% seen once. Sequenced input: blood. The receptors were gathered from a woman under 30 in good health. Each CDR3 is given with its conserved first and last residue. Size is omitted from some rows. Given values are once, few, many or a class for expanded clones.

TRBV2,-,TRBJ2-5,CASSKSPEGTQYF
TRBV12-5,once,TRBJ2-5,CASGLGLAGAQETQYF
TRBV6-1,-,TRBJ2-1,CASSERGLHNEQFF
TRBV4-2,-,TRBJ1-2,CASSQVDSLYGYTF
TRBV6-1,few,TRBJ1-2,CASSEEYYGYTF
TRBV5-6,few,TRBJ1-2,CASRPGQGDNYGYTF
TRBV6-1,few,TRBJ2-1,CASIIGQGRGVNEQFF
TRBV28,few,TRBJ1-2,CASSLLTGQTYGYTF
TRBV10-3,-,TRBJ1-5,CAISDQQYTNQPQHF
TRBV4-1,-,-,CASSQEVAGGPMETQYF
TRBV7-8,-,TRBJ1-1,CASSPGEGPNTEAFF
TRBV20-1,few,TRBJ2-6,CSAWGTAGANVLTF
TRBV20-1,few,TRBJ2-1,CSAPTGKSSYNEQFF
TRBV5-5,-,TRBJ1-1,CASSSHVGGTEAFF
TRBV6-1,-,TRBJ1-1,CASRTENLNTEAFF
TRBV28,few,TRBJ2-7,CASRRNRGYEQYF
TRBV7-2,-,TRBJ1-1,CASSLSYRTSEAFF
TRBV10-2,-,TRBJ2-3,CASSASGTSTQYF
TRBV18,once,-,CASSPKVAGVGYEQYF
TRBV7-3,-,TRBJ2-5,CASSPFVAGPSQETQYF
TRBV6-5,-,TRBJ1-2,CASSQEQAPVFYGYTF
TRBV5-1,-,TRBJ2-1,CASSLGDRSNEQFF
TRBV9,few,TRBJ2-3,CASSGERGYSTDTQYF
TRBV20-1,-,TRBJ2-7,CSARDISGSRDEQYF
TRBV7-6,-,TRBJ2-3,CASSLGPVTSGGDTQYF
TRBV10-3,few,TRBJ2-1,CAISDSGREQFF